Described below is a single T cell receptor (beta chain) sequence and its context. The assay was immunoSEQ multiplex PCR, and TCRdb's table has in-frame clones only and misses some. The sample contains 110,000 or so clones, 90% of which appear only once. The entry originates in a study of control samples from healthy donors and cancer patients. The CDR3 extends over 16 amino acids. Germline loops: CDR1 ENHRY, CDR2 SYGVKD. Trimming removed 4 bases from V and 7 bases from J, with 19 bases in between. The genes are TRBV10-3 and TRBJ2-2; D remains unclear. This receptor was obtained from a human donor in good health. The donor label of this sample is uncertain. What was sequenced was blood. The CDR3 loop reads CAISVLPIKVDGELFF. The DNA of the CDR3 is TGTGCCATCAGTGTTTTACCTATCAAGGTGGACGGGGAGCTGTTTTTT.